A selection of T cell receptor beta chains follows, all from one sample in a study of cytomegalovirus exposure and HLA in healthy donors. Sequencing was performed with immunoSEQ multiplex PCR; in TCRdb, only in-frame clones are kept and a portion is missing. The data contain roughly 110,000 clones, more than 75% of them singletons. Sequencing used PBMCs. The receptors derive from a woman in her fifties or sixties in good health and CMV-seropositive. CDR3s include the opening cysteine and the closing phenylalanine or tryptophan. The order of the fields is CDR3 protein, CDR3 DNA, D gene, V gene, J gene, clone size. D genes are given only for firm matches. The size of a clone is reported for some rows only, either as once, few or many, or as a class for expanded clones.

CDR3aa: CASSIGWQGLTEAFF
CDR3nt: TGTGCCAGTAGTATTGGGTGGCAGGGGTTGACTGAAGCTTTCTTT
d_gene: .
v_gene: TRBV19
j_gene: TRBJ1-1
abundance: .

CDR3aa: CASSLSDGGTEAFF
CDR3nt: TGCGCCAGCAGCTTATCGGACGGGGGCACTGAAGCTTTCTTT
d_gene: .
v_gene: TRBV5-1
j_gene: TRBJ1-1
abundance: few

CDR3aa: CASSSPRESGAETQYF
CDR3nt: TGTGCCAGCAGTTCCCCCCGGGAGAGCGGGGCGGAGACCCAGTACTTC
d_gene: TRBD2
v_gene: TRBV28
j_gene: TRBJ2-5
abundance: .

CDR3aa: CASSFNSNQPQHF
CDR3nt: TGTGCCAGCAGCTTTAATAGCAATCAGCCCCAGCATTTT
d_gene: .
v_gene: TRBV11-2
j_gene: TRBJ1-5
abundance: few

CDR3aa: CASSQDEGNSGYTF
CDR3nt: TGCGCCAGCAGCCAAGATGAGGGCAACAGTGGCTACACCTTC
d_gene: .
v_gene: TRBV4-1
j_gene: TRBJ1-2
abundance: .

CDR3aa: CASSPGGQGKDEQYF
CDR3nt: TGTGCCAGCAGCCCGGGGGGACAGGGGAAGGACGAGCAGTACTTC
d_gene: TRBD1
v_gene: TRBV7-3
j_gene: TRBJ2-7
abundance: .

CDR3aa: CASSFGGTSGWEEQYF
CDR3nt: TGCGCCAGCAGCTTCGGGGGGACTAGCGGTTGGGAGGAGCAGTACTTC
d_gene: TRBD2
v_gene: TRBV5-1
j_gene: TRBJ2-7
abundance: .

CDR3aa: CASSLSGGTYEQYF
CDR3nt: TGTGCCAGCAGCTTGAGCGGGGGGACCTACGAGCAGTACTTC
d_gene: TRBD2
v_gene: TRBV7-2
j_gene: TRBJ2-7
abundance: .

CDR3aa: CASSQAVSGDYGYTF
CDR3nt: TGTGCCAGCAGCCAAGCTGTGTCAGGGGACTATGGCTACACCTTC
d_gene: .
v_gene: TRBV5-5
j_gene: TRBJ1-2
abundance: few

CDR3aa: CASSEAGGDQPQHF
CDR3nt: TGTGCCAGCAGTGAAGCGGGAGGAGATCAGCCCCAGCATTTT
d_gene: .
v_gene: TRBV2
j_gene: TRBJ1-5
abundance: .

CDR3aa: CASSGDRPSGANVLTF
CDR3nt: TGTGCCAGCAGCGGGGACAGGCCCTCTGGGGCCAACGTCCTGACTTTC
d_gene: TRBD1
v_gene: TRBV5-4
j_gene: TRBJ2-6
abundance: .

CDR3aa: CASSYSGSPRPETQYF
CDR3nt: TGTGCCAGCAGTTACTCTGGTAGCCCCCGCCCAGAGACCCAGTACTTC
d_gene: .
v_gene: TRBV6-6
j_gene: TRBJ2-5
abundance: .

CDR3aa: CASSRVQTGSPTQPQHF
CDR3nt: TGTGCCAGTAGTCGAGTTCAGACAGGGAGCCCCACACAGCCCCAGCATTTT
d_gene: TRBD1
v_gene: TRBV19
j_gene: TRBJ1-5
abundance: .

CDR3aa: CASSESGSTDTQYF
CDR3nt: TGTGCCAGCAGTGAGTCAGGGTCCACAGATACGCAGTATTTT
d_gene: .
v_gene: TRBV6-1
j_gene: TRBJ2-3
abundance: once

CDR3aa: CASSLSGGEQYF
CDR3nt: TGTGCCAGCAGCCTTAGCGGGGGCGAGCAGTACTTC
d_gene: TRBD2
v_gene: TRBV6-1
j_gene: TRBJ2-7
abundance: .

CDR3aa: CASSLGRQETQYF
CDR3nt: TGTGCCAGCAGCTTGGGCAGGCAAGAGACCCAGTACTTC
d_gene: .
v_gene: TRBV5-5
j_gene: TRBJ2-5
abundance: .

CDR3aa: CAISDGITAGGNTIYF
CDR3nt: TGTGCCATCAGTGATGGTATAACTGCCGGGGGAAACACCATATATTTT
d_gene: .
v_gene: TRBV10-3
j_gene: TRBJ1-3
abundance: .

CDR3aa: CASSLRDYSYEQYF
CDR3nt: TGTGCCAGCAGCCTCCGGGACTATTCCTACGAGCAGTACTTC
d_gene: TRBD2
v_gene: TRBV7-8
j_gene: TRBJ2-7
abundance: few

CDR3aa: CASSYTSGSRGTEAFF
CDR3nt: TGTGCCAGCAGTTACACCTCAGGATCCAGGGGCACTGAAGCTTTCTTT
d_gene: .
v_gene: TRBV6-5
j_gene: TRBJ1-1
abundance: .

CDR3aa: CASSYSEGLDGYTF
CDR3nt: TGTGCCAGCAGTTACTCGGAGGGGCTAGATGGCTACACCTTC
d_gene: .
v_gene: TRBV6-6
j_gene: TRBJ1-2
abundance: .

CDR3aa: CASSTGGGGNTIYF
CDR3nt: TGTGCCAGCAGCACAGGGGGAGGAGGAAACACCATATATTTT
d_gene: TRBD1
v_gene: TRBV7-6
j_gene: TRBJ1-3
abundance: .

CDR3aa: CASSPVFDTEAFF
CDR3nt: TGTGCCAGCAGCCCTGTTTTCGACACTGAAGCTTTCTTT
d_gene: .
v_gene: TRBV6-5
j_gene: TRBJ1-1
abundance: .

CDR3aa: CAIGKDTGSETQYF
CDR3nt: TGTGCCATCGGAAAAGACACAGGTAGCGAGACCCAGTACTTC
d_gene: .
v_gene: TRBV10-3
j_gene: TRBJ2-5
abundance: few

CDR3aa: CASSVDGSSYEQYF
CDR3nt: TGTGCCAGCAGCGTAGATGGTAGCTCCTACGAGCAGTACTTC
d_gene: .
v_gene: TRBV9
j_gene: TRBJ2-7
abundance: .

CDR3aa: CASSQERVVLGPADTQYF
CDR3nt: TGTGCCAGCAGCCAGGAGAGGGTCGTACTAGGCCCGGCAGATACGCAGTATTTT
d_gene: .
v_gene: TRBV7-9
j_gene: TRBJ2-3
abundance: .

CDR3aa: CASSLVGAPVGNTIYF
CDR3nt: TGTGCCAGCAGCTTAGTAGGAGCACCGGTAGGAAACACCATATATTTT
d_gene: .
v_gene: TRBV7-2
j_gene: TRBJ1-3
abundance: .

CDR3aa: CASSFPGRSYEQYF
CDR3nt: TGTGCCAGCAGCTTCCCCGGGAGAAGCTACGAGCAGTACTTC
d_gene: .
v_gene: TRBV5-8
j_gene: TRBJ2-7
abundance: .

CDR3aa: CSSSATGLPYEQYF
CDR3nt: TGTTCCAGCAGCGCGACAGGGCTCCCCTACGAGCAGTACTTC
d_gene: TRBD1
v_gene: TRBV7-9
j_gene: TRBJ2-7
abundance: .

CDR3aa: CAISTGDSSYEQYF
CDR3nt: TGTGCCATCTCCACAGGGGATAGTTCCTACGAGCAGTACTTC
d_gene: TRBD1
v_gene: TRBV28
j_gene: TRBJ2-7
abundance: .

CDR3aa: CASSYDYTGELFF
CDR3nt: TGTGCCAGCAGTTACGACTACACCGGGGAGCTGTTTTTT
d_gene: .
v_gene: TRBV6-6
j_gene: TRBJ2-2
abundance: .

CDR3aa: CASSPSLAEETQYF
CDR3nt: TGTGCCAGCAGCCCCTCGCTAGCGGAGGAGACCCAGTACTTC
d_gene: TRBD2
v_gene: TRBV6-5
j_gene: TRBJ2-5
abundance: few

CDR3aa: CASSLALWAGRLNTEAFF
CDR3nt: TGCGCCAGCAGCTTGGCCTTGTGGGCAGGGCGATTGAACACTGAAGCTTTCTTT
d_gene: .
v_gene: TRBV5-1
j_gene: TRBJ1-1
abundance: .

CDR3aa: CASSLTGNYNTEAFF
CDR3nt: TGCGCCAGCAGCTTGACAGGGAACTATAACACTGAAGCTTTCTTT
d_gene: .
v_gene: TRBV5-1
j_gene: TRBJ1-1
abundance: .

CDR3aa: CASMTARGGRDGYTF
CDR3nt: TGTGCCAGCATGACGGCCCGGGGGGGGAGGGATGGCTACACCTTC
d_gene: .
v_gene: TRBV6-1
j_gene: TRBJ1-2
abundance: few